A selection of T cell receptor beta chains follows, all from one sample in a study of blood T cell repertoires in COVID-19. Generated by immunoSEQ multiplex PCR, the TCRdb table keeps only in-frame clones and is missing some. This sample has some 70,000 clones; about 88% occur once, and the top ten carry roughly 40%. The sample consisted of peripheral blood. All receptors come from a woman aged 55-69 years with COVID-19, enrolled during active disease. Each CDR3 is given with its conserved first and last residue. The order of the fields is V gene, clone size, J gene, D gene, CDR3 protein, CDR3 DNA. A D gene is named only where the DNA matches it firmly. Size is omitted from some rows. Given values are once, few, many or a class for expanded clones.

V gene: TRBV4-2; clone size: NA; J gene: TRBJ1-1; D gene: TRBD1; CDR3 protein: CASSHNLQGGFTEAFF; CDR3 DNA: TGTGCCAGCAGCCACAATTTACAGGGGGGCTTCACTGAAGCTTTCTTT
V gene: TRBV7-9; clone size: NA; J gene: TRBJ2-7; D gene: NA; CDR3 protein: CASSLKGSGAEQYF; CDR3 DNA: TGTGCCAGCAGCTTAAAGGGAAGTGGGGCCGAGCAGTACTTC
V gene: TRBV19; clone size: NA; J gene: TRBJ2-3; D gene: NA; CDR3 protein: CASSTHHLGTWDTQYF; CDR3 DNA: TGTGCCAGTAGTACGCACCACCTAGGCACCTGGGATACGCAGTATTTT
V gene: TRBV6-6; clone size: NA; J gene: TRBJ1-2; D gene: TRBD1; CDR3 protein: CASKPGQGSGYTF; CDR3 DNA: TGTGCCAGCAAGCCGGGACAGGGGAGCGGCTACACCTTC
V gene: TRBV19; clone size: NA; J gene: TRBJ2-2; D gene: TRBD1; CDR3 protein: CASSPARGLTGELFF; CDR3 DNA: TGTGCCAGTAGTCCCGCCAGGGGGCTCACCGGGGAGCTGTTTTTT
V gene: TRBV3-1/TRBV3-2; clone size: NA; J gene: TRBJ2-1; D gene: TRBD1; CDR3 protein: CASSQFAGTGVSKQFF; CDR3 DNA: TGTGCCAGCAGCCAATTCGCCGGGACAGGGGTTTCGAAGCAGTTCTTC
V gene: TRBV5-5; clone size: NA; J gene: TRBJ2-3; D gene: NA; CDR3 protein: CASSLEQYDTTDTQYF; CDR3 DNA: TGTGCCAGCAGCTTGGAACAGTACGATACCACAGATACGCAGTATTTT
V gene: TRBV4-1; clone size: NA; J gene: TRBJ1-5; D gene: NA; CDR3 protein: CASSQELYSAQPQHF; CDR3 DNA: TGCGCCAGCAGCCAAGAATTGTACAGTGCCCAGCCCCAGCATTTT
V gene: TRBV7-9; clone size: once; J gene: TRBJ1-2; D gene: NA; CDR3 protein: CASSLPAGYTQEWGYTF; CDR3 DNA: TGTGCCAGCAGCTTACCGGCAGGTTATACTCAAGAATGGGGCTACACCTTC
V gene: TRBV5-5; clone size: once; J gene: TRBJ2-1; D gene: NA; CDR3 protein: CASSVTGSPYNEQFF; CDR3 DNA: TGTGCCAGCAGCGTTACGGGGTCCCCCTACAATGAGCAGTTCTTC
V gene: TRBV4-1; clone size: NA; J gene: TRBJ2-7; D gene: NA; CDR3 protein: CASSQADSHYYEQYF; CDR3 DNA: TGCGCCAGCAGCCAAGCGGACAGCCACTATTACGAGCAGTACTTC
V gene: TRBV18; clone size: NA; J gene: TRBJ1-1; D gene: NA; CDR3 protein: CASSPSPGTGEAFF; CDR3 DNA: TGTGCCAGCTCACCATCCCCTGGAACGGGTGAAGCTTTCTTT
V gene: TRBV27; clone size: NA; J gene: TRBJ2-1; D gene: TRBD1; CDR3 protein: CASSHLRQGGNEQFF; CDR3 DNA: TGTGCCAGCAGCCATCTGAGACAGGGCGGCAATGAGCAGTTCTTC
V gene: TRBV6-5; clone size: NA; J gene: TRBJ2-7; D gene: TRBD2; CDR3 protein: CASSHTSGTSYEQYF; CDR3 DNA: TGTGCCAGCAGTCATACTAGCGGGACCTCATACGAGCAGTACTTC
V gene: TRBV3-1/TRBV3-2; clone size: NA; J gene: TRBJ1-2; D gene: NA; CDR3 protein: CASSQGTEVGYTF; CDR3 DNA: TGTGCCAGCAGCCAAGGGACAGAAGTCGGCTACACCTTC
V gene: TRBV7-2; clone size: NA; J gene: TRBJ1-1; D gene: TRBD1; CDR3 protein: CASSLPGQGETEAFF; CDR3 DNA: TGTGCCAGCAGCTTACCTGGACAGGGAGAAACTGAAGCTTTCTTT
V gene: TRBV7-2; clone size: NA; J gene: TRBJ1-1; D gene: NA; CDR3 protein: CASSLGNQIAEAFF; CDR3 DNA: TGTGCCAGCAGCTTAGGAAACCAGATCGCTGAAGCTTTCTTT
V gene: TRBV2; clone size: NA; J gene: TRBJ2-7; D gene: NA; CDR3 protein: CASTAGRVLPGEQYF; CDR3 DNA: TGTGCCAGCACGGCAGGACGAGTTCTTCCGGGAGAGCAGTACTTC
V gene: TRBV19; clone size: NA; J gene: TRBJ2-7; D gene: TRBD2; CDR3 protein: CASSPSGLAGEQYF; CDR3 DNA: TGTGCCAGTAGTCCCTCGGGACTAGCGGGCGAGCAGTACTTC